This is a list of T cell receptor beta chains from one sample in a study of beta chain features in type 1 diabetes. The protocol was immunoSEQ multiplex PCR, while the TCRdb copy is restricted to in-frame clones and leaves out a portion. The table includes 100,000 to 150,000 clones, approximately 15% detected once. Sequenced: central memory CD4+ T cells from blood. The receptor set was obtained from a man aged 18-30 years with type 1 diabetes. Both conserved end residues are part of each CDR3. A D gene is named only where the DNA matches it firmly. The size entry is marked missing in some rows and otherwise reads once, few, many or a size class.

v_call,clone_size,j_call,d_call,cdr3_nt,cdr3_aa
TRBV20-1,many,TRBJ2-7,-,TGCAGTCTCCGACGAAACTACGAGCAGTACTTC,CSLRRNYEQYF
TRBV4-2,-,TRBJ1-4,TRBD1,TGTGCCAGCAGCCAAGGACAGGGACGGGAACGGCTGTTTTTT,CASSQGQGRERLFF
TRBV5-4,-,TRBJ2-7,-,TGTGCCAGCAGCTTGACAGGCTCCTACGAGCAGTACTTC,CASSLTGSYEQYF
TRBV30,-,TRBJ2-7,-,TGTGCCTGGAGGAGGGGACTGGGCGACGAGCAGTACTTC,CAWRRGLGDEQYF
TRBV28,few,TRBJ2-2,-,TGTGCCAGCAGTTTATCTGGGAACACCGGGGAGCTGTTTTTT,CASSLSGNTGELFF
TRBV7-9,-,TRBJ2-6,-,TGTGCCAGCAGCGCGGGACGGCAGAGCTCTGGGGCCAACGTCCTGACTTTC,CASSAGRQSSGANVLTF
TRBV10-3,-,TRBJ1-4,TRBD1,TGTGCCATCAGACGGACAGGGGCGGAGAATGAAAAACTGTTTTTT,CAIRRTGAENEKLFF
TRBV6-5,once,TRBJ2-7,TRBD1,TGTGCCAGCAGTGTCTCCAGGGGGAGCTCCTACGAGCAGTACTTC,CASSVSRGSSYEQYF
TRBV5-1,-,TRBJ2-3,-,TGCGCCAGCAGCACCGGGACGAGTCGGACAGATACGCAGTATTTT,CASSTGTSRTDTQYF
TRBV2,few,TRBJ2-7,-,TGTGCCAGCAATGGGGGCCGCGCCTCCTACGAGCAGTACTTC,CASNGGRASYEQYF
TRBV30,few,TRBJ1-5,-,TGTGCCTGGAGTTTAACGACAGGAAGCCAGCCCCAGCATTTT,CAWSLTTGSQPQHF
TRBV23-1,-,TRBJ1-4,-,TGCGCCAGCAGTCAAGCTAAGGAGGCAACTAATGAAAAACTGTTTTTT,CASSQAKEATNEKLFF
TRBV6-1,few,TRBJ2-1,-,TGTGCCAGCACCCAGGCGCATACGGGTTACAATGAGCAGTTCTTC,CASTQAHTGYNEQFF
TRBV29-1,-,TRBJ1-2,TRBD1,TGCAGCGTTGAAAGCGGGGCCAGGGGGCTCTATGGCTACACCTTC,CSVESGARGLYGYTF
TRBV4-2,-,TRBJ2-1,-,TGTGCCAGCGGAAGGAGGGGATTTGCCAATGAGCAGTTCTTC,CASGRRGFANEQFF
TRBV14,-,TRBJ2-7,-,TGTGCCAGCAGCCAGGAACAGGGTAAATCCTACGAGCAGTACTTC,CASSQEQGKSYEQYF
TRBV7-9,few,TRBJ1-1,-,TGTGCCAGCAGCTTCGCTGTGAACACTGAAGCTTTCTTT,CASSFAVNTEAFF
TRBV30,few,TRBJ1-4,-,TGTGCCTGGAGTGCCGGGACTACTAATGAAAAACTGTTTTTT,CAWSAGTTNEKLFF